One sample yielded the 21 T cell receptor beta chains listed below, sequenced in a study of identical twins. TCRdb processed the 5' RACE reads anew with MiXCR; each CDR3 protein has one entry. Of approximately 600,000 distinct CDR3 sequences listed, more than 9% are singletons. This sample was shared with a second study, whose subject was yellow fever vaccine responses in identical twins.

Sequencing was done on a sample of PBMCs. Receptors were obtained from a woman aged 18-29 years in good health.

The chain employs TRBV7-2 and TRBJ2-1; the D gene is possibly TRBD2 (5 bases). Germline V gene lookup returns CDR1 SGHTA and CDR2 FQGNSA. V was pared by 5 bases and J by 0 bases, with 17 bases between. CDR3 length equals 17 residues. The CDR3, as DNA: TGTGCCAGCAGCCTGGAACTAGACGGCCGCTCCTACAATGAGCAGTTCTTC. Protein: CASSLELDGRSYNEQFF.

This clonotype was seen at least ten times. The chain employs TRBV6-2 or TRBV6-3 and TRBJ2-7, with a weak D call TRBD2 (6 bases). This CDR3 is built from 17 residues. V lost 2 bases to trimming and J lost 0 bases, with 17 bases between them. Germline V gives CDR1 MNHEY, CDR2 SVGEGT. The CDR3 nucleotides are TGTGCCAGCAGTTACCGGAAGGGACTGGTTAGCTCCTACGAGCAGTACTTC. As protein: CASSYRKGLVSSYEQYF.

V and J are TRBV6-1 and TRBJ2-3, with TRBD1 matching 10 bases. The J segment lost 1 base and the V segment lost 5 bases, leaving 6 bases of the junction unmatched. CDR1 MNHNS and CDR2 SASEGT come from the germline V gene. CDR3 length equals 16 residues. CDR3 nucleotide sequence: TGTGCCAGCAGTCAGGCCGGGACAGGGGGCACAGATACGCAGTATTTT. It specifies CASSQAGTGGTDTQYF.

The chain uses TRBV6-1 and TRBJ2-1, with a tentative D call TRBD2 (6 bases). This CDR3 has 14 amino acids. The V gene lost 7 bases and the J gene lost 7 bases, with 17 bases spanning the gap. Germline values: CDR1 MNHNS, CDR2 SASEGT. Written as DNA, the CDR3 is TGTGCCAGCACCCCCCGGCGGGACCTTAATGAGCAGTTCTTC. This codes for CASTPRRDLNEQFF.

The table lists this clonotype with a few counts. The chain uses TRBV12-3 or TRBV12-4 and TRBJ2-5; D remains unclear. CDR3 length: 15 residues. Trimming left V 2 bases short and J 0 bases short, with 10 bases between. CDR3 residues: CASSLLGRDQETQYF. The CDR3 coding sequence is TGTGCCAGCAGTTTATTAGGCCGGGACCAAGAGACCCAGTACTTC.

This clonotype turned up a few times. The chain carries TRBV7-9 and TRBJ2-5; a possible D gene is TRBD1 (5 bases). Looked up from germline, CDR1 is SEHNR and CDR2 is FQNEAQ (reference sequence). V was pared by 5 bases and J by 3 bases, with 13 bases between. The CDR3 contains 14 residues. The CDR3 spells CASSPQVTKETQYF. CDR3 sequence (DNA): TGTGCCAGCAGCCCACAGGTTACTAAAGAGACCCAGTACTTC.

The V gene is TRBV4-3, the J gene TRBJ2-7; TRBD1 matches at 9 bases. The V gene's germline CDR1 is LGHNA and CDR2 YSLEER. The CDR3 is made up of 15 amino acids. The J segment lost 5 bases and the V segment lost 3 bases, leaving 8 bases of the junction unmatched. The CDR3 region has the DNA TGCGCCAGCAGCCAGGGGACAGGGTGGGGCGACGAGCAGTACTTC. Protein product: CASSQGTGWGDEQYF.

This clonotype turned up a few times. This sequence joins TRBV27 and TRBJ2-7; D ambiguous. Germline CDR1 is MNHEY and CDR2 is SMNVEV (reference sequence). CDR3 length equals 14 residues. V gave up 4 bases and J gave up 2 bases, with 12 bases separating them. CDR3 loop: CASSSGFGTYEQYF. The DNA of the CDR3 is TGTGCCAGCAGTTCTGGATTTGGGACCTACGAGCAGTACTTC.

This clonotype was seen a handful of times. This chain links TRBV6-1 with TRBJ2-6, with 9 bases identical to TRBD1. The CDR3 is 17 amino acids. Germline CDR1 and CDR2: MNHNS and SASEGT. V shed 6 bases and J 0 bases; nucleotides not matched to a gene: 6. Here the CDR3 DNA reads TGTGCCAGCAGCGGACAGGGGAGGAGCTCTGGGGCCAACGTCCTGACTTTC. It is translated as CASSGQGRSSGANVLTF.

This clonotype was counted ten times or more. V and J are TRBV7-9 and TRBJ2-1; possibly TRBD1 or TRBD2 for D (5 bases each). Germline CDR1 reads SEHNR; CDR2 reads FQNEAQ (reference sequence). This CDR3 has 14 amino acids. The V and J ends lost 3 bases and 7 bases respectively, with 13 bases between them. The CDR3 loop reads CASSFTGTLNEQFF. In DNA, the CDR3 is TGTGCCAGCAGCTTTACCGGGACCCTAAATGAGCAGTTCTTC.

This clonotype appeared many times. The chain links TRBV20-1 to TRBJ2-7; D remains unclear. Germline CDR1 DFQATT, CDR2 SNEGSKA (reference sequence). There are 13 residues in the CDR3. Trimming removed 1 base at V and 7 bases at J, with 14 bases between. CDR3 coding DNA: TGCAGTGCTAGAGGGGGTGGGATGGGGGAGCAGTACTTC. Its translation: CSARGGGMGEQYF.

This chain connects TRBV2 to TRBJ2-3; 7 nucleotides agree with TRBD2. V shed 6 bases, J shed 1 base, and the junction held 10 bases outside the gene matches. This CDR3 comprises 16 residues. Germline CDR1 reads SNHLY; CDR2 reads FYNNEI. The CDR3 spells CASRGWIAGGTDTQYF. The CDR3 nucleotides are TGTGCCAGCAGGGGTTGGATCGCGGGGGGCACAGATACGCAGTATTTT.

This clonotype was seen ten or more times. The J gene is TRBJ2-5, the V gene TRBV6-2 or TRBV6-3; 9 nucleotides line up with TRBD1. The J segment lost 1 base and the V segment lost 4 bases, leaving 4 bases of the junction unmatched. The germline gives CDR1 MNHEY, CDR2 SVGEGT. This CDR3 has 15 amino acids. CDR3 amino acids: CASSLRDRVQETQYF. CDR3 coding DNA: TGTGCCAGCAGTTTGCGGGACAGGGTCCAAGAGACCCAGTACTTC.

This clonotype was seen ten or more times. The V and J genes are TRBV10-3 and TRBJ2-3; 8 bases fit TRBD1. The J segment lost 5 bases and the V segment lost 3 bases, leaving 10 bases of the junction unmatched. The CDR3 totals 16 residues. The V gene's germline CDR1 is ENHRY and CDR2 SYGVKD. CDR3 loop: CAISDPGQGQRDTQYF. The CDR3 bases are TGTGCCATCAGTGACCCTGGACAGGGACAGAGAGATACGCAGTATTTT.

This clonotype was recorded many times. This chain uses TRBV10-2 with TRBJ2-1; 14 nucleotides line up with TRBD2. The CDR3 spans 18 residues. V lost 6 bases, J lost 0 bases, and 7 bases stayed unmatched. Per the germline V gene, CDR1 is WSHSY and CDR2 is SAAADI. The CDR3 here is CASRGTSGGKSSYNEQFF. The CDR3 DNA sequence: TGCGCCAGCAGGGGGACTAGCGGGGGCAAAAGCTCCTACAATGAGCAGTTCTTC.

This clonotype was detected many times. The chain joins TRBV3-1 to TRBJ2-2; D uncertain. CDR3 length: 14 residues. Trimming pared 4 bases from V and 3 bases from J, leaving 9 bases between. CDR1 LGHDT and CDR2 YNNKEL come from the germline V gene (reference sequence). CDR3 residues: CASSPPVDTGELFF. In DNA form, the CDR3 reads TGTGCCAGCAGCCCCCCTGTGGACACCGGGGAGCTGTTTTTT.

The chain has TRBV11-1 and TRBJ2-6, with 8 bases that match TRBD1. The germline V gene encodes CDR1 SGHAT and CDR2 FQDESV (reference sequence). V trimming: 4 bases; J trimming: 2 bases; junction bases outside the gene matches: 16. The CDR3 spans 20 residues. CDR3 sequence: CASSSTGPGRGLTGANVLTF. In DNA form, the CDR3 reads TGTGCCAGCAGCTCCACCGGTCCGGGCAGGGGGCTCACTGGGGCCAACGTCCTGACTTTC.

This clonotype has ten or more counts. One junction end does not reproduce the germline sequence, and a read error may be involved. The chain combines TRBV27 with TRBJ2-2; D unclear. The CDR3 is 13 residues long. Germline CDR1 reads MNHEY; CDR2 reads SMNVEV (reference sequence). CDR3 in amino acids: CASTLEPGGELFF. DNA of the CDR3: TGTGCCAGCACTTTAGAGCCCGGCGGGGAGCTGTTTTTT.

In this sample, this clonotype turned up many times. The chain has TRBV3-1 and TRBJ2-2; no firm D call. The germline V gene encodes CDR1 LGHDT and CDR2 YNNKEL (reference sequence). Trimming shortened V by 3 bases and J by 6 bases, and 11 bases separated the two germline ends. This CDR3 has 14 amino acids. CDR3 sequence reads: CASSHPIGAGELFF. DNA of the CDR3: TGTGCCAGCAGCCACCCGATCGGCGCCGGGGAGCTGTTTTTT.

The chain uses TRBV9 and TRBJ2-1, with 9 bases fitting TRBD2. Germline V gives CDR1 SGDLS, CDR2 YYNGEE. CDR3 size: 18 residues. V dropped 1 base and J dropped 3; count of bases not matched to a gene: 11. The CDR3 DNA sequence: TGTGCCAGCAGCGTACCTCAGGGCTCGCGGGGGGGCTACAATGAGCAGTTCTTC. As protein: CASSVPQGSRGGYNEQFF.

The chain links TRBV4-3 to TRBJ2-1; D is unclear. This CDR3 contains 14 residues. V lost 0 bases and J lost 6, with 9 bases in between. Per germline, CDR1 LGHNA and CDR2 YSLEER. CDR3 DNA sequence: TGCGCCAGCAGCCAAGATAGGAGTCTCAATGAGCAGTTCTTC. It codes for CASSQDRSLNEQFF.